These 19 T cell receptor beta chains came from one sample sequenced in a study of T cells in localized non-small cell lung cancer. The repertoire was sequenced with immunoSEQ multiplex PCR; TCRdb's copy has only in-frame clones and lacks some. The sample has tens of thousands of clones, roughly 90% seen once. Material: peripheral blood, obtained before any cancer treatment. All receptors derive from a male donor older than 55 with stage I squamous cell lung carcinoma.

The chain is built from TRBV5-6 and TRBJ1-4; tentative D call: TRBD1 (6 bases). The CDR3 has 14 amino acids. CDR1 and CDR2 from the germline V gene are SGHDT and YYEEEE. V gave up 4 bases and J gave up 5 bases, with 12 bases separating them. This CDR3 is CASSRGADNEKLFF. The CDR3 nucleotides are TGTGCCAGCAGCCGGGGGGCCGACAATGAAAAACTGTTTTTT.

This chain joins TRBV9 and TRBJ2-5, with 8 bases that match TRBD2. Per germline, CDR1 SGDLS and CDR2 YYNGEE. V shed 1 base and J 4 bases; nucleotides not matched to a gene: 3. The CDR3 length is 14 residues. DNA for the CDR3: TGTGCCAGCAGCGTACAGGCGGGAGGAGAGACCCAGTACTTC. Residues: CASSVQAGGETQYF. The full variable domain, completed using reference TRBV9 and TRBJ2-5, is DSGVTQTPKHLITATGQRVTLRCSPRSGDLSVYWYQQSLDQGLQFLIQYYNGEERAKGNILERFSAQQFPDLHSELNLSSLELGDSALYFCASSVQAGGETQYFGPGTRLLVL.

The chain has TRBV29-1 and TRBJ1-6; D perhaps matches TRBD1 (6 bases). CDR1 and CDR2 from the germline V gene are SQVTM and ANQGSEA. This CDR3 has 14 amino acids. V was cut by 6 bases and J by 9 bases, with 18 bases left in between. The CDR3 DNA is TGCAGCGTCCGCTCAGGGGCTGTTGGTTCACCCCTCCACTTT. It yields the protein CSVRSGAVGSPLHF. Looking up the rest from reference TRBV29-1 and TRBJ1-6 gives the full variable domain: SAVISQKPSRDICQRGTSLTIQCQVDSQVTMMFWYRQQPGQSLTLIATANQGSEATYESGFVIDKFPISRPNLTFSTLTVSNMSPEDSSIYLCSVRSGAVGSPLHFGNGTRLTVT.

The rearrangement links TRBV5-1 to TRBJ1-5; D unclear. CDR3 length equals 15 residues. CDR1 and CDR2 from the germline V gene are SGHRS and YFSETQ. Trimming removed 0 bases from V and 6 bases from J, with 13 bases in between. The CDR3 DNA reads TGCGCCAGCAGCTTGGCCGAGGGTAGGGCTCAGCCCCAGCATTTT. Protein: CASSLAEGRAQPQHF.

The chain's CDR3 is CASSSWRGVGNEQFF. CDR3 DNA: TGTGCCAGCAGCTCCTGGCGGGGGGTAGGCAATGAGCAGTTCTTC. The J gene is TRBJ2-1, the V gene TRBV7-8; 8 nucleotides match TRBD2. V trimming: 4 bases; J trimming: 6 bases; junction bases outside the gene matches: 8. Germline-derived CDR1 and CDR2 are SGHVS and FQNEAQ. CDR3 length: 15 residues.

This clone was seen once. The CDR3 protein is CASSLLRGSNTGELFF. Here the CDR3 DNA reads TGTGCCAGCTCGCTTCTGAGGGGTTCGAACACCGGGGAGCTGTTTTTT. The genes are TRBV18 and TRBJ2-2; D may be TRBD1 or TRBD2 (5 bases each). V was pared by 6 bases and J by 0 bases, with 14 bases between. The CDR3 runs 16 residues. The germline V gene has CDR1 KGHSH and CDR2 LQKENI.

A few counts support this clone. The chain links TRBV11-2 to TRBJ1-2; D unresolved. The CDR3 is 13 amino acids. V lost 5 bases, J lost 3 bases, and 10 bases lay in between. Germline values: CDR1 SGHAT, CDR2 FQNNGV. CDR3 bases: TGTGCCAGCAGCCCGGCCAGCGACTATGGCTACACCTTC. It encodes CASSPASDYGYTF.

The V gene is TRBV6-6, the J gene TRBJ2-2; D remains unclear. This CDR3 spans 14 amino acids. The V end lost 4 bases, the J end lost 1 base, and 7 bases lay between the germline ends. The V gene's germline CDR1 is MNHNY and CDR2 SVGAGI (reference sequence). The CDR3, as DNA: TGTGCCAGCAGTTTACGTGAGAACACCGGGGAGCTGTTTTTT. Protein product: CASSLRENTGELFF.

The CDR3 here is CASSPRGRSYEQYF. CDR3 coding DNA: TGTGCCAGCTCACCACGGGGCCGCTCCTACGAGCAGTACTTC. The chain joins TRBV18 to TRBJ2-7; a possible D gene is TRBD1 (5 bases). Germline lookup yields CDR1 KGHSH and CDR2 LQKENI. CDR3 size: 14 residues. The V end lost 1 base, the J end lost 0 bases, and 7 bases lay between the germline ends.

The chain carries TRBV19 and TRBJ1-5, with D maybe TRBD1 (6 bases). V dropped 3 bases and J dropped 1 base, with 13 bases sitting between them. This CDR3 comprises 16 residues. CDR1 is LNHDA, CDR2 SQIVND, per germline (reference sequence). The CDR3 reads CASSIITGLSNQPQHF. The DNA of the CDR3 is TGTGCCAGTAGTATTATTACAGGGTTGAGCAATCAGCCCCAGCATTTT.

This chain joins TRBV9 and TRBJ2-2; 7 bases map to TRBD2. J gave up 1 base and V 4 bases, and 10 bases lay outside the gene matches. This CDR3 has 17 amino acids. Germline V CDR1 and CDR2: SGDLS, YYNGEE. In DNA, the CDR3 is TGTGCCAGCAGCCCCCGTAGTGGCGGGGGGAACACCGGGGAGCTGTTTTTT. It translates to CASSPRSGGGNTGELFF. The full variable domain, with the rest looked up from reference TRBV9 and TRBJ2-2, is DSGVTQTPKHLITATGQRVTLRCSPRSGDLSVYWYQQSLDQGLQFLIQYYNGEERAKGNILERFSAQQFPDLHSELNLSSLELGDSALYFCASSPRSGGGNTGELFFGEGSRLTVL.

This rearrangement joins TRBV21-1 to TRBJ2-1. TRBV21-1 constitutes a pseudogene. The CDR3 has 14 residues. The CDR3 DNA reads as TGTGCCAGCAGCGTAGCTGGGATTTACAATGAGCAGTTCTTC. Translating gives CASSVAGIYNEQFF.

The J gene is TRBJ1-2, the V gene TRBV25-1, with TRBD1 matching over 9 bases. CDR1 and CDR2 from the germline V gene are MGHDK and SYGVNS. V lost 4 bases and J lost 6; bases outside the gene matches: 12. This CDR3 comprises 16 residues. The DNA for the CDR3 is TGTGCCAGCAGTGCGTCGGCGGGACAGGGACCCCATGGCTACACCTTC. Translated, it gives CASSASAGQGPHGYTF.

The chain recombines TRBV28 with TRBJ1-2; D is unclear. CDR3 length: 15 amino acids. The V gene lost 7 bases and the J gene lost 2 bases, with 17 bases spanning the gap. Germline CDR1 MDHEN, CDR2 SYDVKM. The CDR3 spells CASTPLQGINYGYTF. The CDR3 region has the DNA TGTGCCAGCACCCCCCTCCAAGGCATCAACTATGGCTACACCTTC.

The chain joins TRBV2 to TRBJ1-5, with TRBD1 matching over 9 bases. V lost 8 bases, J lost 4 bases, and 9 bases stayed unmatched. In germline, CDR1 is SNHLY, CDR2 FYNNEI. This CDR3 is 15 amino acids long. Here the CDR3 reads CASEKDRGGNQPQHF. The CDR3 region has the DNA TGTGCCAGCGAGAAGGACAGGGGTGGTAATCAGCCCCAGCATTTT.

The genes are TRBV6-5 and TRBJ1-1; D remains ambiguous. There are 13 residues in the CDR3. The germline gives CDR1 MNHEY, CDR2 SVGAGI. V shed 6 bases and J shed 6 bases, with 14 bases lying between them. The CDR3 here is CASSRGWAAEAFF. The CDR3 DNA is TGTGCCAGCAGCCGGGGTTGGGCAGCTGAAGCTTTCTTT.

CDR3 loop: CASSFTGSNEKLFF. The CDR3 nucleotides read TGTGCCAGCAGTTTCACAGGATCTAATGAAAAACTGTTTTTT. The rearrangement joins TRBV28 to TRBJ1-4, with D maybe TRBD1 (5 bases). V lost 3 bases and J 3 bases, leaving 8 bases between the germline ends. The CDR3 length is 14 residues. Germline loops: CDR1 MDHEN, CDR2 SYDVKM.

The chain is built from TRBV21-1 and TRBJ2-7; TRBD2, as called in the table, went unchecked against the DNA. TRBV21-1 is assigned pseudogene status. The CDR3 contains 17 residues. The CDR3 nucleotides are TGTGCCAGCAGCGACCCAGTCAGGGACTATTCCTCCTACGAGCAGTACTTC. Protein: CASSDPVRDYSSYEQYF.

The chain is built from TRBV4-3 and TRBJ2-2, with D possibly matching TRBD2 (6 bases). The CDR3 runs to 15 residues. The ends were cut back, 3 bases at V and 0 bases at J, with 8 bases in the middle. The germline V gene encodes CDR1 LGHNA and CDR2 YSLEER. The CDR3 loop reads CASSHSGANTGELFF. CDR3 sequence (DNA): TGCGCCAGCAGCCATTCGGGGGCGAACACCGGGGAGCTGTTTTTT.